Sequencing of this T cell receptor beta chain was carried out in a study of cytomegalovirus exposure and HLA in healthy donors. The CDR3 runs to 18 residues. With 5 bases clipped from V and 4 bases from J, the junction kept 8 bases outside the gene matches. The V gene's germline CDR1 is SGHVS and CDR2 FQNEAQ. Unrecorded immune exposures were likely, despite nominal health at sampling. In the PCR, 60 Vbeta and 13 Jbeta primers were used. The repertoire was sequenced with immunoSEQ multiplex PCR; TCRdb's copy has only in-frame clones and lacks some. The sample includes 55,000 to 85,000 clones. V gene TRBV7-8 combines with J gene TRBJ2-2, with 15 bases aligning to TRBD2. Sequencing was performed on PBMCs. This clonotype was sampled from a female donor in good health and CMV-seropositive. As DNA, the CDR3 is TGTGCCAGCAGCGAGGGACTAGCGGGAGGTCCAACCACCGGGGAGCTGTTTTTT. It translates to CASSEGLAGGPTTGELFF.